A single sample gave rise to the 23 T cell receptor beta chains below, sequenced in a study of blood T cells in healthy people across ages. PCR was performed a second time for roughly 7 to 12 cycles using a sample-barcoded 5' primer and a J-beta primer mix. Using its own MiXCR run on the 5' RACE reads, TCRdb lists one record per CDR3 protein. The sample shows about 1.8 million distinct CDR3 sequences, less than 50% of them seen only once. The sample comprised blood. The receptors originated from a woman aged 40 to 49 in good health.

This chain uses TRBV20-1 with TRBJ2-5, with 8 bases identical to TRBD1. From germline, CDR1 is DFQATT and CDR2 SNEGSKA (reference sequence). V shed 1 base and J 7 bases; nucleotides not matched to a gene: 14. The CDR3 totals 16 residues. The DNA for the CDR3 is TGCAGTGCTAGAGGAACGGACAGGGAGGTTTTGTGGACCCAGTACTTC. This codes for CSARGTDREVLWTQYF.

In its sample, this clonotype was seen a few times. This chain joins TRBV6-5 and TRBJ2-1; possibly TRBD1 for D (5 bases). The CDR3 extends over 14 amino acids. Germline V gives CDR1 MNHEY, CDR2 SVGAGI. The V and J ends lost 2 bases and 3 bases respectively, with 8 bases between them. CDR3: CASSYPGNYNEQFF. The CDR3 DNA follows: TGTGCCAGCAGTTACCCAGGGAACTACAATGAGCAGTTCTTC.

The chain employs TRBV20-1 and TRBJ2-5; 10 bases fit TRBD1. TRBJ2-1 matches the DNA end more closely, so the J call is doubtful. The CDR3 loop spans 15 amino acids. CDR1 is DFQATT and CDR2 is SNEGSKA in the germline V gene (reference sequence). Written as DNA, the CDR3 is TGCAGTGCCAAATCAACTGGACAGGGGGAAGAGACCCAGTTCTTC. Translating gives CSAKSTGQGEETQFF.

V is TRBV6-2 or TRBV6-3 and J is TRBJ1-2; D gene uncertain. CDR1 is MNHEY, CDR2 SVGEGT, per germline. The CDR3 is 12 residues long. Trimming cost V 0 bases and J 7 bases, with 6 bases left between them. The CDR3 DNA follows: TGTGCCAGCAGTTACTCTTGGGGTGGCTACACCTTC. The encoded protein is CASSYSWGGYTF.

The chain uses TRBV2 and TRBJ2-7; maybe TRBD2 (7 bases). The CDR3 length is 17 residues. Per germline, CDR1 SNHLY and CDR2 FYNNEI. Trimming took off 3 bases at V and 1 base at J, with 19 bases between the two ends. The CDR3 spells CASSDHRGGGISYEQYF. The CDR3 bases are TGTGCCAGCAGTGATCACCGGGGAGGGGGGATATCCTACGAGCAGTACTTC.

This chain uses TRBV7-6 with TRBJ1-5; D gene ambiguous. Trimming shortened V by 2 bases and J by 2 bases, and 13 bases separated the two germline ends. Germline-derived CDR1 and CDR2 are SGHVS and FNYEAQ. There are 16 residues in the CDR3. CDR3 sequence (DNA): TGTGCCAGCAGCTTAATGACCCCGGACGGCAATCAGCCCCAGCATTTT. Translated, it gives CASSLMTPDGNQPQHF.

The CDR3 protein is CASSSRPPGQWATNEKLFF. In DNA, the CDR3 is TGTGCCAGCAGCTCCCGCCCTCCGGGACAATGGGCAACTAATGAAAAACTGTTTTTT. V is TRBV7-2 and J is TRBJ1-4, with D perhaps TRBD1 (6 bases). The CDR3 has 19 amino acids. CDR1 is SGHTA and CDR2 is FQGNSA in the germline V gene. The V end was cut by 4 bases, the J end by 0 bases, with 21 bases between.

The genes are TRBV20-1 and TRBJ2-1; unclear D gene. The germline V and J ends were trimmed by 0 bases and 8 bases, with 23 bases remaining between them. Germline CDR1 reads DFQATT; CDR2 reads SNEGSKA (reference sequence). The CDR3 contains 17 residues. In nucleotides, the CDR3 is TGCAGTGCTAGAGAGGTGGTTAGGCTAGTAAATGTCCATGAGCAGTTCTTC. Protein: CSAREVVRLVNVHEQFF.

This chain uses TRBV11-2 with TRBJ1-4, with 9 nucleotides matching TRBD1. CDR3 size: 16 residues. Germline V CDR1 and CDR2: SGHAT, FQNNGV. The V segment lost 1 base and the J segment 7 bases; nucleotides outside the gene matches: 7. CDR3 residues: CASSLGTGASLEKLFF. The CDR3 region has the DNA TGTGCCAGCAGCTTAGGGACAGGGGCCAGCCTTGAAAAACTGTTTTTT.

The rearrangement links TRBV6-1 to TRBJ2-1; 8 nucleotides agree with TRBD1. The CDR3 spans 13 residues. Per the germline V gene, CDR1 is MNHNS and CDR2 is SASEGT. V lost 7 bases to trimming and J lost 7 bases; unmatched junction nucleotides: 6. CDR3 nucleotides: TGTGCCAGCATGGTGGACAGGGCTAATGAGCAGTTCTTC. Translated, it gives CASMVDRANEQFF.

The genes are TRBV20-1 and TRBJ2-5; the D is unclear. Germline CDR1 DFQATT, CDR2 SNEGSKA (reference sequence). Trimming left V 3 bases short and J 8 bases short, with 16 bases between. The CDR3 length is 13 residues. CDR3: CSASPGSEGTQYF. CDR3 nucleotide sequence: TGCAGTGCTAGTCCGGGTTCGGAAGGAACCCAGTACTTC.

This rearrangement joins TRBV6-6 to TRBJ2-7; no clear D. The J call could be wrong; TRBJ2-5 is a better fit for the DNA end. The V gene's germline CDR1 is MNHNY and CDR2 SVGAGI (reference sequence). The CDR3 is made up of 11 amino acids. CDR3 region: CASVEEETQYF. In DNA, the CDR3 is TGTGCCAGCGTAGAGGAAGAGACCCAGTACTTC.

This clonotype was seen once. The chain has TRBV5-1 and TRBJ2-7; D unresolved. The CDR3 has 13 residues. CDR1 is SGHRS and CDR2 is YFSETQ in the germline V gene. The V gene lost 0 bases and the J gene lost 4 bases, with 8 bases spanning the gap. DNA of the CDR3: TGCGCCAGCAGCTTGGATGGTGAGTACGAGCAGTACTTC. The encoded protein is CASSLDGEYEQYF.

This sequence joins TRBV6-6 and TRBJ2-7, with D possibly being TRBD1 (6 bases). In germline, CDR1 is MNHNY, CDR2 SVGAGI (reference sequence). V lost 0 bases, J lost 4 bases, and 16 bases lay in between. The CDR3 spans 16 residues. DNA of the CDR3: TGTGCCAGCAGTTACTCGAGAGGGACAATAATGTACGAGCAGTACTTC. This encodes CASSYSRGTIMYEQYF.

This clonotype was recorded a few times. The rearrangement links TRBV15 to TRBJ2-4; D call uncertain. The tail of the sequence fits TRBJ2-7 better, so the J call may be wrong. Germline lookup yields CDR1 LNHNV and CDR2 YYDKDF (reference sequence). This CDR3 is 13 amino acids long. CDR3 sequence: CATSNGRSYEQYF. The CDR3 coding sequence is TGTGCCACCAGTAATGGGCGGTCCTACGAGCAGTACTTC.

The rearrangement links TRBV6-2 or TRBV6-3 to TRBJ2-7; TRBD1 matches 9 bases. Per germline, CDR1 MNHEY and CDR2 SVGEGT. CDR3 length: 15 amino acids. The J segment lost 6 bases and the V segment lost 2 bases, leaving 8 bases of the junction unmatched. This CDR3 is CASSYGGTGRSEQYF. The CDR3 bases are TGTGCCAGCAGTTACGGCGGGACAGGGCGATCCGAGCAGTACTTC.

CDR3 loop: CASSQSQGVGGTQYF. The CDR3 DNA reads TGTGCCAGCAGCCAATCGCAGGGAGTCGGAGGTACGCAGTATTTT. The chain is built from TRBV16 and TRBJ2-3; D possibly uses TRBD1 or TRBD2 (5 bases each). This CDR3 has 15 residues. V lost 0 bases to trimming and J lost 8 bases, with 15 bases between them. Germline CDR1 is KGHSY and CDR2 is FQNENV.

The chain joins TRBV4-2 to TRBJ1-2; weak D call: TRBD1 (5 bases). This CDR3 region has 15 residues. From germline, CDR1 is LGHNA and CDR2 YNFKEQ. V was cut by 0 bases and J by 2 bases, with 10 bases left in between. CDR3 residues: CASSQDLAGNYGYTF. CDR3 DNA sequence: TGTGCCAGCAGCCAAGATTTGGCAGGGAACTATGGCTACACCTTC.

V is TRBV9 and J is TRBJ2-7, with a possible D match to TRBD1 (6 bases). The CDR3 runs 15 residues. V lost 3 bases to trimming and J lost 2 bases, with 15 bases between them. The germline gives CDR1 SGDLS, CDR2 YYNGEE. CDR3 nucleotides: TGTGCCAGCAGCGACCGACCCGGGACACCCTACGAGCAGTACTTC. Protein: CASSDRPGTPYEQYF.

Turning to this clonotype: A much bigger clone sits one base away, suggesting this may be a read error. The V and J genes are TRBV4-1 and TRBJ2-7, with no clear D. This CDR3 spans 13 amino acids. Germline loops: CDR1 MGHRA, CDR2 YSYEKL. CDR3 in amino acids: CASSQGVSYQQYF. Written as DNA, the CDR3 is TGCGCCAGCAGCCAAGGGGTCTCCTACCAGCAGTACTTC.

Regarding this clonotype: At one boundary the junction diverges from the germline segment, which might be a read error. This chain uses TRBV7-7 with TRBJ2-5, with a weak D call TRBD1 (6 bases). Germline V lookup: CDR1 SSHAT, CDR2 FNYEAQ (reference sequence). This CDR3 is built from 16 residues. CDR3 sequence reads: CASSLSQGQYQETLYF. The CDR3, as DNA: TGTGCTAGCAGCTTATCCCAAGGACAGTACCAAGAGACCCTGTACTTC.

V usage is TRBV20-1 and J usage is TRBJ1-4; D call uncertain. The CDR3 totals 12 residues. Per the germline V gene, CDR1 is DFQATT and CDR2 is SNEGSKA (reference sequence). V lost 4 bases, J lost 4 bases, and 7 bases lay in between. Here the CDR3 reads CSAKDHNEKLFF. CDR3 nucleotides: TGCAGTGCTAAGGATCATAATGAAAAACTGTTTTTT.

The CDR3 region has the DNA TGTGCCAGCAGTCATTCCAGGGAAGGTGACAATCAGCCCCAGCATTTT. As protein: CASSHSREGDNQPQHF. The chain joins TRBV6-1 to TRBJ1-5; D perhaps matches TRBD1 (5 bases). The germline gives CDR1 MNHNS, CDR2 SASEGT. The CDR3 contains 16 residues. Trimming pared 5 bases from V and 3 bases from J, leaving 17 bases between.